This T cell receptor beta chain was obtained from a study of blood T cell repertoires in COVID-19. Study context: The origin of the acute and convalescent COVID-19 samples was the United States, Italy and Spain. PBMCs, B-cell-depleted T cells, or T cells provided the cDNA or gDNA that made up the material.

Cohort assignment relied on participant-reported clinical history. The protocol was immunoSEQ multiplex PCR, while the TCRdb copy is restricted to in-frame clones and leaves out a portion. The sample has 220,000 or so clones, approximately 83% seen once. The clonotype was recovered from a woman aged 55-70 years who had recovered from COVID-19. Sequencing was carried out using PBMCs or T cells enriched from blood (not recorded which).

CDR3 sequence (DNA): TGTGCCACCGACGGGGGGTTGAGCACTGAAGCTTTCTTT. This sequence encodes CATDGGLSTEAFF. This chain joins TRBV25-1 and TRBJ1-1; tentatively, D is TRBD1 (5 bases). The CDR3 runs to 13 residues. CDR1 MGHDK and CDR2 SYGVNS come from the germline V gene. The germline V and J ends were trimmed by 10 bases and 4 bases, with 16 bases remaining between them.